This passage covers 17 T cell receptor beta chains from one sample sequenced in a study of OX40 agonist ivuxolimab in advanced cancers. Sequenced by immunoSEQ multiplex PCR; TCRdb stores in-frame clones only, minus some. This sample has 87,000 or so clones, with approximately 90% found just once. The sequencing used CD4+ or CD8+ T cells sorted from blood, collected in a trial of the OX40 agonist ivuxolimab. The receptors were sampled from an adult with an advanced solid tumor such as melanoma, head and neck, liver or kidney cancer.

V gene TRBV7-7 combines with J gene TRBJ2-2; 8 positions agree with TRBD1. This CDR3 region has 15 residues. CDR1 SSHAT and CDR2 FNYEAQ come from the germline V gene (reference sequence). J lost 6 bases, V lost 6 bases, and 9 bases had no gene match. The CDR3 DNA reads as TGTGCCAGCAGTGATGTGACAGGGGTCCCCGGGGAGCTGTTTTTT. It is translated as CASSDVTGVPGELFF.

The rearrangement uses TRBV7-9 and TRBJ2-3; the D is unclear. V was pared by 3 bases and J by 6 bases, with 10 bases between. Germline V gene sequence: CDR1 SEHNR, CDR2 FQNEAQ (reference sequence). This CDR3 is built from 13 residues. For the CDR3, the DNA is TGTGCCAGCAGCTTTGAAGCCCAGGATACGCAGTATTTT. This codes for CASSFEAQDTQYF.

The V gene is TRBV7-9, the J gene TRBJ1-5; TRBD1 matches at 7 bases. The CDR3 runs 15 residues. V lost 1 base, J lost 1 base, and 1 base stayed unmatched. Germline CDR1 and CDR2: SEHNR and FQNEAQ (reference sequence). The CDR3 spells CASSLGDRSNQPQHF. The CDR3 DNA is TGTGCCAGCAGCTTAGGGGACAGAAGCAATCAGCCCCAGCATTTT.

CDR3 in amino acids: CASSPTGGQGETQYF. DNA for the CDR3: TGTGCCAGCAGTCCGACAGGTGGGCAGGGAGAGACCCAGTACTTC. The rearrangement uses TRBV5-4 and TRBJ2-5; TRBD1 is a possible D gene (6 bases). V dropped 5 bases and J dropped 4 bases, with 18 bases sitting between them. Germline assignment: CDR1 SGHNT and CDR2 YYREEE (reference sequence). This CDR3 region has 15 residues.

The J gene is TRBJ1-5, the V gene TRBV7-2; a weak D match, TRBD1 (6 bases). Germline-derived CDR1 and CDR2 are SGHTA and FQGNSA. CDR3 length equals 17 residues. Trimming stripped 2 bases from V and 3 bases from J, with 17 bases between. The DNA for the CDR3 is TGTGCCAGCAGCTTAATGGCAGGGGCTAGAGTCAATCAGCCCCAGCATTTT. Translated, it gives CASSLMAGARVNQPQHF. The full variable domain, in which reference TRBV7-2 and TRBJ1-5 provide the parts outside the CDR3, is GAGVSQSPSNKVTEKGKDVELRCDPISGHTALYWYRQSLGQGLEFLIYFQGNSAPDKSGLPSDRFSAERTGGSVSTLTIQRTQQEDSAVYLCASSLMAGARVNQPQHFGDGTRLSIL.

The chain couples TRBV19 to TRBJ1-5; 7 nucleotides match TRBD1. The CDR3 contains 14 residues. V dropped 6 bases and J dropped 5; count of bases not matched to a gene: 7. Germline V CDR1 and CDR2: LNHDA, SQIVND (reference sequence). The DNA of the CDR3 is TGTGCCAGTAGCCCTGACAGGGACTATCAGCCCCAGCATTTT. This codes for CASSPDRDYQPQHF.

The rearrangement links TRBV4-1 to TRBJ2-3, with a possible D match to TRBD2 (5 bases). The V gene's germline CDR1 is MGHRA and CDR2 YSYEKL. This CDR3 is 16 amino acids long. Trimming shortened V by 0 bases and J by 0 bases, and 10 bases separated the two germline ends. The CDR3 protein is CASSQEFAGSTDTQYF. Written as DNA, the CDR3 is TGCGCCAGCAGCCAAGAGTTCGCGGGTAGCACAGATACGCAGTATTTT.

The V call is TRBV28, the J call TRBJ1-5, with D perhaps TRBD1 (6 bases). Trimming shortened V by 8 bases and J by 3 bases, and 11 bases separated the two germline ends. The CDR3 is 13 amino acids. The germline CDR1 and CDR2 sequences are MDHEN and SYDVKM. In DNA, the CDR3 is TGTGCCAGCCTTGGACAGATCAATCAGCCCCAGCATTTT. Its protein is CASLGQINQPQHF.

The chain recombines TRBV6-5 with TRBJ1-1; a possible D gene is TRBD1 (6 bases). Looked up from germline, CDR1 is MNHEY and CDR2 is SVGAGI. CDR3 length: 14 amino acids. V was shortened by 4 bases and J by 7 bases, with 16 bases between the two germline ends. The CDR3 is CASSSSTGRSEAFF. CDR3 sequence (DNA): TGTGCCAGCAGTTCTTCAACAGGGCGGAGTGAAGCTTTCTTT.

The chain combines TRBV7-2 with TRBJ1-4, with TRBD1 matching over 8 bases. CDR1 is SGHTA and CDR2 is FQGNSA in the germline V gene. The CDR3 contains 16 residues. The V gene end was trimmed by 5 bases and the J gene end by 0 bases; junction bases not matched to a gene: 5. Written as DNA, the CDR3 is TGTGCCAGCAGCCGACAGGGGTCTGCAACTAATGAAAAACTGTTTTTT. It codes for CASSRQGSATNEKLFF.

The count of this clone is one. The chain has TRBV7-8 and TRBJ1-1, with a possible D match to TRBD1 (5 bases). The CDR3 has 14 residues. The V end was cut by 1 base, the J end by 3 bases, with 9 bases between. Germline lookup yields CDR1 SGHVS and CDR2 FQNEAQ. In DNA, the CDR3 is TGTGCCAGCAGCTTAGATCAGGGAGACACTGAAGCTTTCTTT. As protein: CASSLDQGDTEAFF.

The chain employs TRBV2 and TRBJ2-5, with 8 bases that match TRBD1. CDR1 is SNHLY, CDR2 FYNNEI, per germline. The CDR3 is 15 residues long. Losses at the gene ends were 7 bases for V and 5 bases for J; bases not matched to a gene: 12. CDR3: CASTSRGRIQETQYF. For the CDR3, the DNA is TGTGCCAGCACGAGCAGGGGGCGGATTCAGGAGACCCAGTACTTC.

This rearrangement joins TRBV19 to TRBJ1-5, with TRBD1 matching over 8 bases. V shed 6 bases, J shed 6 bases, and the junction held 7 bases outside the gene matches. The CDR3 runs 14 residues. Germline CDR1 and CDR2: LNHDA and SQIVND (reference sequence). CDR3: CASRDRDSGQPQHF. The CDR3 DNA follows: TGTGCCAGTAGGGACAGGGATTCCGGTCAGCCCCAGCATTTT.

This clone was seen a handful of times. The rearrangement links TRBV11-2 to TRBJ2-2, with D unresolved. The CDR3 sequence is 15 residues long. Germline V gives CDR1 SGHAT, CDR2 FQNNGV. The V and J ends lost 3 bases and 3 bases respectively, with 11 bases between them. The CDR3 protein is CASSFVGPYTGELFF. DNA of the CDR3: TGTGCCAGCAGCTTTGTGGGCCCATACACCGGGGAGCTGTTTTTT.

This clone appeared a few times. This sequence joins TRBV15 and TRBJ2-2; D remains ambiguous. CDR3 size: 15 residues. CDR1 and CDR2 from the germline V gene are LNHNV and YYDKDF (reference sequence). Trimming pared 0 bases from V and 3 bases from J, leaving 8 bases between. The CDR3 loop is CATSRDRADTGELFF. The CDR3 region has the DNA TGTGCCACCAGCAGAGATCGGGCGGACACCGGGGAGCTGTTTTTT. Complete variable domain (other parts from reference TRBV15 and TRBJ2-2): DAMVIQNPRYQVTQFGKPVTLSCSQTLNHNVMYWYQQKSSQAPKLLFHYYDKDFNNEADTPDNFQSRRPNTSFCFLDIRSPGLGDTAMYLCATSRDRADTGELFFGEGSRLTVL.

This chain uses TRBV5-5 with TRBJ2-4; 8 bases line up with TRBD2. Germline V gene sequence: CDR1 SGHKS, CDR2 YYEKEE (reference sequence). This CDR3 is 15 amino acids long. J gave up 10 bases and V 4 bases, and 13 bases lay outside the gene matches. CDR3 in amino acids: CASSRTSGGPGIQYF. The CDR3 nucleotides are TGTGCCAGCAGCCGGACCTCGGGGGGGCCGGGGATTCAGTACTTC.

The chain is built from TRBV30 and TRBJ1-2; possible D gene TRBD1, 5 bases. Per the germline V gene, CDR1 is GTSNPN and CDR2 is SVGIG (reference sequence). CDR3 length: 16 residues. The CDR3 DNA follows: TGTGCTGGGCGCGGGGGACTTGGCCTTGCAGACTATGGCTACACCTTC. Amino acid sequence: CAGRGGLGLADYGYTF.